This TCR beta chain is from a study of T-cell reconstitution after alpha-beta-depleted transplantation in children. Whole-study findings and limits: Some patients owed their high day-60 TCRbeta diversity to surviving recipient T cells and thymic progenitors. Several hundred expanded graft clones reportedly gave rise to the alpha-beta T cells present about two months after transplant. From newly produced T cells came most of the T-cell counts and diversity one year after transplant.

Researchers prepared the TCRbeta library using unique molecular identifiers, the study reports. TCRdb used MiXCR to reprocess the PCR reads, holding one entry per CDR3 protein. The sample includes some 460,000 distinct CDR3 sequences, under 20% of them seen just once. V lost 8 bases to trimming and J lost 4 bases, with 15 bases between them. The CDR3 contains 13 residues. Per germline, CDR1 LGHDT and CDR2 YNNKEL (reference sequence). For this clonotype: Its antigen is currently unknown.

The TCR was taken from a boy younger than two who had a stem cell transplant for Wiskott-Aldrich syndrome, so the T cells may come from the graft donor. The material was PBMCs, mostly from graft donor cells, obtained 360 days after TCRalphabeta/CD19-depleted stem cell transplant. The J gene is TRBJ2-7, the V gene TRBV3-1; D may be TRBD1 (6 bases). The CDR3 bases are TGTGCCAGCCTTGGGGGCGGGTCTTACGAGCAGTACTTC. Protein sequence: CASLGGGSYEQYF.